These 11 T cell receptor beta chains share one sample of origin, sequenced in a study of blood T cell repertoires in COVID-19. The protocol was immunoSEQ multiplex PCR, while the TCRdb copy is restricted to in-frame clones and leaves out a portion. The data show roughly 220,000 clones, 81% seen once. Sequenced sample: peripheral blood. These receptors were collected from a woman aged 80 or over with COVID-19, enrolled during active disease.

The chain uses TRBV5-6 and TRBJ1-2, with TRBD1 matching 9 bases. CDR3 length equals 15 residues. CDR1 SGHDT and CDR2 YYEEEE come from the germline V gene. The V gene end was trimmed by 2 bases and the J gene end by 2 bases; junction bases not matched to a gene: 4. The CDR3 bases are TGTGCCAGCAGCTTAACCGGGACAGGGAACTATGGCTACACCTTC. Translating gives CASSLTGTGNYGYTF. The entire variable domain, with the rest obtained from reference TRBV5-6 and TRBJ1-2, is as follows: DAGVTQSPTHLIKTRGQQVTLRCSPKSGHDTVSWYQQALGQGPQFIFQYYEEEERQRGNFPDRFSGHQFPNYSSELNVNALLLGDSALYLCASSLTGTGNYGYTFGSGTRLTVV.

This sequence joins TRBV6-5 and TRBJ2-3; possible D gene TRBD2, 6 bases. V gave up 6 bases and J gave up 4 bases, with 14 bases separating them. The CDR3 sequence is 14 residues long. Per germline, CDR1 MNHEY and CDR2 SVGAGI. CDR3 sequence: CASSNGGKADTQYF. Here the CDR3 DNA reads TGTGCCAGCAGCAACGGGGGAAAGGCAGATACGCAGTATTTT.

V and J are TRBV6-7 and TRBJ2-7, with 8 bases lining up with TRBD1. TRBV6-7 is an open reading frame, and its role is uncertain. Trimming at V came to 4 bases and at J to 3 bases, leaving 5 bases not matched to a gene. The CDR3 is 14 amino acids. DNA of the CDR3: TGTGCCAGCAGTTGGTTAGACAGGGGCTACGAGCAGTACTTC. Its translation: CASSWLDRGYEQYF.

The genes are TRBV9 and TRBJ2-1, with 12 positions matching TRBD2. Looked up from germline, CDR1 is SGDLS and CDR2 is YYNGEE. This CDR3 has 18 amino acids. The ends lost 3 bases at V and 0 bases at J; junction bases unmatched: 7. The CDR3 DNA follows: TGTGCCAGCAGCGAGGGGACTAGCGGGTCATACTCCTACAATGAGCAGTTCTTC. Translated: CASSEGTSGSYSYNEQFF.

This CDR3 reads CASSSSGAGLGEQFF. The CDR3 DNA is TGTGCCAGTAGTAGCTCGGGAGCGGGCTTAGGAGAGCAGTTCTTC. The chain carries TRBV19 and TRBJ2-1, with D possibly TRBD2 on 6 matching bases. Trimming removed 4 bases at V and 10 bases at J, with 20 bases between. The CDR3 spans 15 residues. Germline CDR1 and CDR2: LNHDA and SQIVND (reference sequence). Using reference TRBV19 and TRBJ2-1 for the parts outside the CDR3, the full variable domain is DGGITQSPKYLFRKEGQNVTLSCEQNLNHDAMYWYRQDPGQGLRLIYYSQIVNDFQKGDIAEGYSVSREKKESFPLTVTSAQKNPTAFYLCASSSSGAGLGEQFFGPGTRLTVL.

In regard to this clone: Other DNA sequences within the sample encode an identical CDR3. The gene calls are TRBV7-3 and TRBJ1-6, with D tentatively TRBD1 (6 bases). This CDR3 comprises 13 residues. The ends were cut back, 5 bases at V and 8 bases at J, with 10 bases in the middle. CDR1 SGHTA and CDR2 FQGTGA come from the germline V gene. In nucleotides, the CDR3 is TGTGCCAGCAGCCTACAGGGCGATTCACCCCTCCACTTT. Its protein is CASSLQGDSPLHF.

The chain couples TRBV4-2 to TRBJ1-5, with D tentatively TRBD1 (5 bases). The CDR3 runs to 15 residues. From germline, CDR1 is LGHNA and CDR2 YNFKEQ. V dropped 4 bases and J dropped 5 bases, with 15 bases sitting between them. This CDR3 is CASSPSGGGHQPQHF. CDR3 in DNA: TGTGCCAGCAGCCCTAGTGGGGGAGGCCATCAGCCCCAGCATTTT.

The V call is TRBV28, the J call TRBJ1-6; 8 nucleotides agree with TRBD1. The CDR3 is made up of 14 amino acids. The J segment lost 7 bases and the V segment lost 5 bases, leaving 4 bases of the junction unmatched. The V gene's germline CDR1 is MDHEN and CDR2 SYDVKM. This CDR3 is CASSVTGDNSPLHF. In nucleotides, the CDR3 is TGTGCCAGCAGTGTGACAGGGGACAATTCACCCCTCCACTTT.

The rearrangement uses TRBV2 and TRBJ2-3; D is possibly TRBD2 (6 bases). CDR1 is SNHLY and CDR2 is FYNNEI in the germline V gene. Trimming cost V 5 bases and J 1 base, with 13 bases left between them. CDR3 length equals 15 residues. The DNA for the CDR3 is TGTGCCAGCAGTTACCGGGACTCGGGCACAGATACGCAGTATTTT. Translated, it gives CASSYRDSGTDTQYF.

The J gene is TRBJ2-1, the V gene TRBV27; 13 nucleotides line up with TRBD2. The CDR3 totals 19 residues. Germline V gene sequence: CDR1 MNHEY, CDR2 SMNVEV (reference sequence). The V segment lost 0 bases and the J segment 4 bases; nucleotides outside the gene matches: 9. CDR3 region: CASSLSQATSGGWYNEQFF. The DNA of the CDR3 is TGTGCCAGCAGTTTATCGCAAGCGACTAGCGGGGGGTGGTACAATGAGCAGTTCTTC.

The chain joins TRBV27 to TRBJ2-1; 10 positions match TRBD2. With 0 bases clipped from V and 10 bases from J, the junction kept 15 bases outside the gene matches. The CDR3 loop spans 18 amino acids. Germline assignment: CDR1 MNHEY and CDR2 SMNVEV (reference sequence). DNA of the CDR3: TGTGCCAGCAGTTTATCGATAAGCTCCAGCGGGGGGGCAGGGGAGCAGTTCTTC. This translates into CASSLSISSSGGAGEQFF.